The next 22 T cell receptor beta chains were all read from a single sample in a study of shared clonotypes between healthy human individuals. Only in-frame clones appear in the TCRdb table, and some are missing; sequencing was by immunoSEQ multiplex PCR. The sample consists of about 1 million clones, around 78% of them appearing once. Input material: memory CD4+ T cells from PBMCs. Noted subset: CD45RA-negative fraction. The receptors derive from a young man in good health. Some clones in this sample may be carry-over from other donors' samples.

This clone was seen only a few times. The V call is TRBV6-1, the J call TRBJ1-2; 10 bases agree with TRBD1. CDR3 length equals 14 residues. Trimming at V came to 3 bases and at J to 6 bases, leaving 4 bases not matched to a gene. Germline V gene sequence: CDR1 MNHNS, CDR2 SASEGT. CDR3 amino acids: CASSDRTGGHGYTF. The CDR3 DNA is TGTGCCAGCAGTGACCGGACAGGGGGACATGGCTACACCTTC.

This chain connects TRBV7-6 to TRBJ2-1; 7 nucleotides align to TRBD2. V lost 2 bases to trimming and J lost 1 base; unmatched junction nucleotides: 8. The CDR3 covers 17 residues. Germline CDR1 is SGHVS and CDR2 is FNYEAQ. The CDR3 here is CASSLRVGTMSYNEQFF. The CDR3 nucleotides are TGTGCCAGCAGCTTACGGGTGGGGACTATGTCCTACAATGAGCAGTTCTTC.

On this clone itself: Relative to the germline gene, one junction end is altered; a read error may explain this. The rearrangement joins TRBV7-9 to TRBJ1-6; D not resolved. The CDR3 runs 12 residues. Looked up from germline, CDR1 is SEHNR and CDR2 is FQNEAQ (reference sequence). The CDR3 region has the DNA TGTGCCAGCAGTTCGTCACCGGGAACCCTTGACTTT. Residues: CASSSSPGTLDF.

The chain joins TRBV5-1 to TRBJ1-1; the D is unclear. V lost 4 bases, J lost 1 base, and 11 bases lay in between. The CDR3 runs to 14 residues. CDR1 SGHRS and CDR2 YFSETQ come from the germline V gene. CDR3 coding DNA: TGCGCCAGCAGCCCGGGCTCCCCGAACACTGAAGCTTTCTTT. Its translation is CASSPGSPNTEAFF. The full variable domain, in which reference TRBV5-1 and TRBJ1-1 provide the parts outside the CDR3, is KAGVTQTPRYLIKTRGQQVTLSCSPISGHRSVSWYQQTPGQGLQFLFEYFSETQRNKGNFPGRFSGRQFSNSRSEMNVSTLELGDSALYLCASSPGSPNTEAFFGQGTRLTVV.

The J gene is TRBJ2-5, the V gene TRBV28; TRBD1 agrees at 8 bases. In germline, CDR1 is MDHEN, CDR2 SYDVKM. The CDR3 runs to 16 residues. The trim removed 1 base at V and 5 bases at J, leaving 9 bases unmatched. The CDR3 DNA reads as TGTGCCAGCAGTTTATTTCAGGGGGCAGGGCTGGAGACCCAGTACTTC. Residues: CASSLFQGAGLETQYF. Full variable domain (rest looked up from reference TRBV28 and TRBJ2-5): DVKVTQSSRYLVKRTGEKVFLECVQDMDHENMFWYRQDPGLGLRLIYFSYDVKMKEKGDIPEGYSVSREKKERFSLILESASTNQTSMYLCASSLFQGAGLETQYFGPGTRLLVL.

This CDR3 is CSVEDQLAGEKRFF. The CDR3 nucleotides are TGCAGCGTTGAAGATCAACTAGCGGGAGAGAAGCGGTTCTTC. The rearrangement uses TRBV29-1 and TRBJ2-1; TRBD2 matches 11 bases. After removal of 0 bases from V and 15 bases from J, the junction contained 10 bases not matched to a gene. CDR1 and CDR2 from the germline V gene are SQVTM and ANQGSEA. This CDR3 is built from 14 residues.

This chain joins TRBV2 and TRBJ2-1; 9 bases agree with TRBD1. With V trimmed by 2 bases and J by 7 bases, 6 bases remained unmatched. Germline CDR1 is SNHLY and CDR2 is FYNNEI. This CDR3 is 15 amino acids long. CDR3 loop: CASSENRGRGNEQFF. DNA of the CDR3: TGTGCCAGCAGTGAAAACAGGGGGCGCGGGAATGAGCAGTTCTTC. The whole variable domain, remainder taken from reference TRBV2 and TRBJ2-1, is EPEVTQTPSHQVTQMGQEVILRCVPISNHLYFYWYRQILGQKVEFLVSFYNNEISEKSEIFDDQFSVERPDGSNFTLKIRSTKLEDSAMYFCASSENRGRGNEQFFGPGTRLTVL.

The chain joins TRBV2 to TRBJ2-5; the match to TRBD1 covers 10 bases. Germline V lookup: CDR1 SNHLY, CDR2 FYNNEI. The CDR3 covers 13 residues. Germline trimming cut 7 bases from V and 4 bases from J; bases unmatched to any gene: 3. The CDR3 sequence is CASTGQGRETQYF. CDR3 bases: TGTGCCAGCACGGGACAGGGGCGAGAGACCCAGTACTTC.

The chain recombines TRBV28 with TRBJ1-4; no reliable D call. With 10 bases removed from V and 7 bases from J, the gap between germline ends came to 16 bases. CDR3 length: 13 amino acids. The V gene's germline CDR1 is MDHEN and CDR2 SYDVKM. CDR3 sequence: CATLGSSPEKLFF. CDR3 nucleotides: TGTGCCACCCTGGGAAGTTCCCCTGAAAAACTGTTTTTT. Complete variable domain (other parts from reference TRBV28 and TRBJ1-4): DVKVTQSSRYLVKRTGEKVFLECVQDMDHENMFWYRQDPGLGLRLIYFSYDVKMKEKGDIPEGYSVSREKKERFSLILESASTNQTSMYLCATLGSSPEKLFFGSGTQLSVL.

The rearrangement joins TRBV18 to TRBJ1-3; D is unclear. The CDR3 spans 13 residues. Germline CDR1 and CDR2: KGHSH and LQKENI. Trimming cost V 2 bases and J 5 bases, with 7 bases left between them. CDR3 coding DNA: TGTGCCAGCTCACCAGTGTTGAGAAACACCATATATTTT. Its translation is CASSPVLRNTIYF.

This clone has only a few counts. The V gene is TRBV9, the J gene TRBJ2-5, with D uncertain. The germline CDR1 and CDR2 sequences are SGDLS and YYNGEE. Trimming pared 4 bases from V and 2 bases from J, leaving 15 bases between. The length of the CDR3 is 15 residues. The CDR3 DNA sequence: TGTGCCAGCAGCCCTACGGGTATCGAGCAAGAGACCCAGTACTTC. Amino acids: CASSPTGIEQETQYF.

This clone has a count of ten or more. This chain's CDR3 is CAWSDRPGDEQYF. In DNA form, the CDR3 reads TGTGCCTGGAGTGACCGACCCGGGGACGAGCAGTACTTC. The rearrangement links TRBV30 to TRBJ2-7; a weak D match, TRBD2 (5 bases). Trimming cost V 1 base and J 5 bases, with 12 bases left between them. Germline CDR1 reads GTSNPN; CDR2 reads SVGIG (reference sequence). The CDR3 has 13 amino acids.

The CDR3 DNA follows: TGTGCCAGCAGCCCCCGGGGGCCCTCTTCCTACGAGCAGTACTTC. This sequence encodes CASSPRGPSSYEQYF. This chain joins TRBV7-9 and TRBJ2-7; D might be TRBD1 or TRBD2, each matching 6 bases. Germline CDR1 is SEHNR and CDR2 is FQNEAQ (reference sequence). Trimming stripped 5 bases from V and 1 base from J, with 15 bases between. The CDR3 runs 15 residues.

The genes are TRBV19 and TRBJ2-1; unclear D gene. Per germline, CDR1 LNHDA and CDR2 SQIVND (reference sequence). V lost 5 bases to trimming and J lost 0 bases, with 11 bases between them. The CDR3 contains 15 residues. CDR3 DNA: TGTGCCAGTAGTCAGATCCGAGTCTCCTACAATGAGCAGTTCTTC. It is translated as CASSQIRVSYNEQFF.

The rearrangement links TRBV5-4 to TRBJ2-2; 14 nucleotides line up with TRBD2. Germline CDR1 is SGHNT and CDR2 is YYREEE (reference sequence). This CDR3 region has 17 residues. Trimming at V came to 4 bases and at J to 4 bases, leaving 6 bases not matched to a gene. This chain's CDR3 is CASSPGTSGSRTGELFF. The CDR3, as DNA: TGTGCCAGCAGCCCGGGGACTAGCGGGAGTCGCACCGGGGAGCTGTTTTTT.

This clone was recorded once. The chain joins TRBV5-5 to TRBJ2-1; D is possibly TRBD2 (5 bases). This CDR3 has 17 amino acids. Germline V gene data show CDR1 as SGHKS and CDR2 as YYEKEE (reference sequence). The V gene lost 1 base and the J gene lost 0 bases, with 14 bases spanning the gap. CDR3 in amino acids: CASSLYDGESSYNEQFF. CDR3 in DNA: TGTGCCAGCAGCTTGTATGACGGGGAAAGCTCCTACAATGAGCAGTTCTTC.

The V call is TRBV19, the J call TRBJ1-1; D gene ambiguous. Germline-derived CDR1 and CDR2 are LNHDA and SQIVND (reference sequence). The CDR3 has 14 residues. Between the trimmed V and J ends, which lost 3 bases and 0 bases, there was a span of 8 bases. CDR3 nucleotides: TGTGCCAGTAGTATCCGTATTTTGAACACTGAAGCTTTCTTT. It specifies CASSIRILNTEAFF.

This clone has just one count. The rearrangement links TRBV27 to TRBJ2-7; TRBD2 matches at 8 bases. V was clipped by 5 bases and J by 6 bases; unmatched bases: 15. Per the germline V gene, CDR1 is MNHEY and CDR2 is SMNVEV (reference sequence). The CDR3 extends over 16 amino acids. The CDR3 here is CASSPFRPGGLVEQYF. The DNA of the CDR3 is TGTGCCAGCAGTCCCTTCCGTCCGGGAGGGCTCGTCGAGCAGTACTTC.

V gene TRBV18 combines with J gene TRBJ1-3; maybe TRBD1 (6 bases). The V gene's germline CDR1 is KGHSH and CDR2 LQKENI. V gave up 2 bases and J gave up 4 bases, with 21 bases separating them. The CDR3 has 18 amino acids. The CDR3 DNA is TGTGCCAGCTCACCATTCACGGGCCTCAGGGGCGAAGGAAACACCATATATTTT. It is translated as CASSPFTGLRGEGNTIYF.

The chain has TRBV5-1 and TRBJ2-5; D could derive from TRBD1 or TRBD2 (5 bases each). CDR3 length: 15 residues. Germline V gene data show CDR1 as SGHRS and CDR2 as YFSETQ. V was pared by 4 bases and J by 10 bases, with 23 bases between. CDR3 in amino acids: CASSPGLGSLTGQYF. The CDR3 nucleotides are TGCGCCAGCAGCCCGGGGCTTGGGTCACTAACGGGCCAGTACTTC.

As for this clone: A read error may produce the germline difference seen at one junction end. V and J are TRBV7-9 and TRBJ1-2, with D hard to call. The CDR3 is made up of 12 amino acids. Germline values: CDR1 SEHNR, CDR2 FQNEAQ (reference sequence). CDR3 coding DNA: TGTGCCAGCAGCCTAGCCTCCTATGGCTACACCTTC. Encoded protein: CASSLASYGYTF.

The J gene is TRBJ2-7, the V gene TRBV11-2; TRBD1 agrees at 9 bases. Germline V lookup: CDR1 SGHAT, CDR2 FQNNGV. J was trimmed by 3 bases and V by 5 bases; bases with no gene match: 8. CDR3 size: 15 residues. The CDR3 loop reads CASSTLPGQGYEQYF. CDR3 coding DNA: TGTGCCAGCAGCACCCTGCCGGGACAGGGCTACGAGCAGTACTTC.